This T cell receptor beta chain was captured in a study of PD-1 blockade in mismatch repair-deficient tumors. Study as a whole: All were previously treated, progressing patients with approximately 12 mismatch repair-deficient cancer types.

TCR sequencing covered a few patients who responded to pembrolizumab. The sample holds a few counts of this clone. Some clones are missing from TCRdb's copy, which holds only in-frame ones; the method was immunoSEQ multiplex PCR. The table lists tens of thousands of clones, 81% of them singletons. CDR1 MNHEY and CDR2 SVGAGI come from the germline V gene. Trimming at V came to 5 bases and at J to 4 bases, leaving 5 bases not matched to a gene. The CDR3 is 13 amino acids. Specimen: peripheral blood, collected 12 weeks after starting pembrolizumab. The TCR comes from an adult with mismatch repair-deficient cancer. The chain has TRBV6-5 and TRBJ2-7, with 7 bases aligning to TRBD2. CDR3 in DNA: TGTGCCAGCAGTAAGCGGGAACTGTACGAGCAGTACTTC. Translation gives CASSKRELYEQYF.